This TCR beta chain was profiled in a study of blood T cell repertoires in COVID-19. Study details: Whether acute or convalescent, the COVID-19 samples came from the United States, Italy and Spain. In each case, the material was cDNA or gDNA derived from T cells, B-cell-depleted T cells, or PBMCs.

The CDR3 covers 16 residues. The V gene's germline CDR1 is SEHNR and CDR2 FQNEAQ (reference sequence). Trimming removed 4 bases from V and 3 bases from J; junction bases left unmatched: 10. Measured with immunoSEQ multiplex PCR; TCRdb has only the in-frame clones, and not every one. The sample includes 270,000 or so clones, around nine tenths of them seen just once. The origin of this receptor is a man aged 40-55 years with active or convalescent COVID-19. The chain recombines TRBV7-9 with TRBJ2-5, with 8 positions matching TRBD2. What was sequenced was peripheral blood. CDR3 nucleotides: TGTGCCAGCAGCTCCGTAGCGGGAACCCTAGAAGAGACCCAGTACTTC. Protein product: CASSSVAGTLEETQYF. The full variable domain, its missing parts supplied by reference TRBV7-9 and TRBJ2-5, is DTGVSQNPRHKITKRGQNVTFRCDPISEHNRLYWYRQTLGQGPEFLTYFQNEAQLEKSRLLSDRFSAERPKGSFSTLEIQRTEQGDSAMYLCASSSVAGTLEETQYFGPGTRLLVL.